This T cell receptor beta chain was recorded in a study of cytomegalovirus exposure and HLA in healthy donors. Findings of the study overall: Later, an analysis found that TCR clusters from the first cohort tended to co-occur in the roughly 130 validation repertoires. The study put 150 to 200 TCR beta chains on its list as cytomegalovirus-associated.

Only in-frame clones appear in the TCRdb table, and some are missing; sequencing was by immunoSEQ multiplex PCR. Found here are around 200,000 clones, about 80% of them singletons; the top ten hold approximately 2.9%. The donors belonged to the 120-subject validation cohort, separate from the roughly 700-subject first cohort. With regard to this clone: Its specificity is unknown.

The CDR3 is 13 residues long. V lost 5 bases and J 5 bases, leaving 9 bases between the germline ends. In germline, CDR1 is SNHLY, CDR2 FYNNEI. The gene calls are TRBV2 and TRBJ1-4, with TRBD1 as a possible D gene (5 bases). What was sequenced was PBMCs. The TCR was taken from a woman aged 18-29 years in good health and CMV-seropositive. The CDR3: CASSSGFNEKLFF. The DNA of the CDR3 is TGTGCCAGCAGTTCAGGGTTCAATGAAAAACTGTTTTTT.